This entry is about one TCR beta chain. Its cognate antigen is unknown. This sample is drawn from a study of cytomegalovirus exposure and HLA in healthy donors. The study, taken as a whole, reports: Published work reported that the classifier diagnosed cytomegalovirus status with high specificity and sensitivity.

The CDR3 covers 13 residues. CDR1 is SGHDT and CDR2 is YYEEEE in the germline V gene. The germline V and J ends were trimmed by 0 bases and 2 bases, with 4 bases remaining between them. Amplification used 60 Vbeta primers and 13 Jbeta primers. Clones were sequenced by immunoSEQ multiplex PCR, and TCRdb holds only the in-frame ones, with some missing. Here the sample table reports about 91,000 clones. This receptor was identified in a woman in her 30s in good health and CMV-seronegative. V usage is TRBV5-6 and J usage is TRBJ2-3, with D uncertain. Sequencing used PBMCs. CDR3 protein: CASSLGHTDTQYF. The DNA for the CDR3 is TGTGCCAGCAGCTTGGGGCACACAGATACGCAGTATTTT.